This TCR beta chain is drawn from a study of blood T cell repertoires in COVID-19. As for the study in general: Sites across the United States, Italy and Spain contributed samples from acute and convalescent COVID-19. The cDNA or gDNA used as material had been derived from T cells, B-cell-depleted T cells, or PBMCs.

The authors' processing: Researchers report that nucleated cell counts were estimated from reference gene primer amplification. Sequencing used immunoSEQ multiplex PCR; TCRdb keeps in-frame clones, though not all of them. From that table come the V and J calls and clone size; the DNA was used to work out D and trimming. The top ten clones hold about 13% of a sample with about 18,000 clones, 89% of them seen once. Between the trimmed V and J ends, which lost 5 bases and 7 bases, there was a span of 8 bases. This CDR3 has 12 amino acids. Germline-derived CDR1 and CDR2 are MNHEY and SMNVEV (reference sequence).

The sequencing sample was made of peripheral blood. The V call is TRBV27, the J call TRBJ2-2, with D perhaps TRBD2 (6 bases). The clonotype was recovered from a man in his 60s with active COVID-19. The CDR3 sequence: CASSHSGGELFF. CDR3 sequence (DNA): TGTGCCAGCAGTCATAGCGGCGGGGAGCTGTTTTTT.